These 26 T cell receptor beta chains were all obtained from the same sample, sequenced in a study of T cells after posttransplantation cyclophosphamide. A marrow graft followed busulfan-fludarabine conditioning, with cyclophosphamide on days +3 and +4. Measured with immunoSEQ multiplex PCR; TCRdb has only the in-frame clones, and not every one. The data show around 5,000 clones, with about 80% seen just once and about a third held by the top ten. The specimen was PBMCs, collected after allogeneic stem cell transplant with posttransplant cyclophosphamide. The receptor set was obtained from a male patient between 60 and 69 years old who received an allogeneic stem cell transplant from an unrelated donor, was CMV-positive, and had no GVHD. Part of the T cells may come from the graft donor.

The chain combines TRBV28 with TRBJ1-4; 8 nucleotides align to TRBD1. Unmatched junction bases numbered 8, after V lost 6 bases and J lost 8 bases. CDR1 and CDR2 (germline): MDHEN, SYDVKM. CDR3 size: 14 residues. CDR3 amino acids: CASRKDRVREKLFF. For the CDR3, the DNA is TGTGCCAGCAGGAAGGACAGGGTGAGGGAAAAACTGTTTTTT.

The chain couples TRBV5-1 to TRBJ1-3; D possibly corresponds to TRBD1 (6 bases). There are 11 residues in the CDR3. Per the germline V gene, CDR1 is SGHRS and CDR2 is YFSETQ. Trimming took 6 bases from V and 8 from J, leaving 9 bases between them. CDR3 bases: TGCGCCAGCACACAGGGAGACACCATATATTTT. It encodes CASTQGDTIYF.

The chain recombines TRBV9 with TRBJ2-1; 7 bases map to TRBD1. In germline, CDR1 is SGDLS, CDR2 YYNGEE. The CDR3 runs 14 residues. After removal of 2 bases from V and 9 bases from J, the junction contained 8 bases not matched to a gene. The CDR3 DNA follows: TGTGCCAGCAGCGTGGGGACAGTGGGTGGTGAGCAGTTCTTC. This codes for CASSVGTVGGEQFF. Complete variable domain (other parts from reference TRBV9 and TRBJ2-1): DSGVTQTPKHLITATGQRVTLRCSPRSGDLSVYWYQQSLDQGLQFLIQYYNGEERAKGNILERFSAQQFPDLHSELNLSSLELGDSALYFCASSVGTVGGEQFFGPGTRLTVL.

The chain has TRBV28 and TRBJ2-1; tentatively, D is TRBD1 (6 bases). V shed 7 bases and J shed 3 bases, with 16 bases lying between them. CDR1 is MDHEN and CDR2 is SYDVKM in the germline V gene. This CDR3 has 15 amino acids. CDR3 sequence (DNA): TGTGCCAGCAAGGTGGGGGCAGATAGCTACAATGAGCAGTTCTTC. Its translation: CASKVGADSYNEQFF.

The rearrangement joins TRBV19 to TRBJ2-7; 9 nucleotides match TRBD2. The CDR3 has 16 residues. Germline loops: CDR1 LNHDA, CDR2 SQIVND (reference sequence). Trimming at V came to 5 bases and at J to 2 bases, leaving 10 bases not matched to a gene. The CDR3 protein is CASSPWGAGGTYEQYF. The DNA for the CDR3 is TGTGCCAGTAGTCCCTGGGGAGCGGGAGGCACCTACGAGCAGTACTTC. The full variable domain, with the rest looked up from reference TRBV19 and TRBJ2-7, is DGGITQSPKYLFRKEGQNVTLSCEQNLNHDAMYWYRQDPGQGLRLIYYSQIVNDFQKGDIAEGYSVSREKKESFPLTVTSAQKNPTAFYLCASSPWGAGGTYEQYFGPGTRLTVT.

About this clone itself: Additional DNA sequences in this sample encode the identical CDR3. The chain uses TRBV30 and TRBJ2-7, with D perhaps matching TRBD1 (7 bases). Germline V gene sequence: CDR1 GTSNPN, CDR2 SVGIG (reference sequence). The CDR3 is 12 residues long. Trimming shortened V by 1 base and J by 6 bases, and 10 bases separated the two germline ends. The CDR3 nucleotides read TGTGCCTGGAGTGGTCAGGGGGGCGAGCAGTACTTC. Translated: CAWSGQGGEQYF.

This clone was seen just once. The chain combines TRBV29-1 with TRBJ2-5; D remains unclear. The CDR3 contains 13 residues. Trimming shortened V by 0 bases and J by 3 bases, and 8 bases separated the two germline ends. From germline, CDR1 is SQVTM and CDR2 ANQGSEA. The DNA of the CDR3 is TGCAGCGTTGAAGATCAACTGGAAGAGACCCAGTACTTC. Translating it yields CSVEDQLEETQYF. The complete variable domain, with remaining parts taken from reference TRBV29-1 and TRBJ2-5, reads SAVISQKPSRDICQRGTSLTIQCQVDSQVTMMFWYRQQPGQSLTLIATANQGSEATYESGFVIDKFPISRPNLTFSTLTVSNMSPEDSSIYLCSVEDQLEETQYFGPGTRLLVL.

This clone was counted between two and nine times. This chain joins TRBV5-6 and TRBJ2-1; possibly TRBD1 for D (7 bases). V lost 0 bases and J lost 8, with 9 bases in between. The V gene's germline CDR1 is SGHDT and CDR2 YYEEEE. CDR3 size: 13 residues. The CDR3 here is CASSLGRGDEQFF. The DNA for the CDR3 is TGTGCCAGCAGCTTGGGCAGGGGGGATGAGCAGTTCTTC.

This clone was detected a few times. J is TRBJ2-7 and V is TRBV11-3, with TRBD1 identical over 9 bases. Unmatched junction bases numbered 9, after V lost 5 bases and J lost 1 base. The germline CDR1 and CDR2 sequences are SGHNT and YENEEA. The CDR3 covers 16 residues. The CDR3 spells CASSPMGQGRSYEQYF. For the CDR3, the DNA is TGTGCCAGCAGCCCAATGGGACAGGGAAGATCCTACGAGCAGTACTTC. Drawing the rest from reference TRBV11-3 and TRBJ2-7, the complete variable domain is EAGVVQSPRYKIIEKKQPVAFWCNPISGHNTLYWYLQNLGQGPELLIRYENEEAVDDSQLPKDRFSAERLKGVDSTLKIQPAELGDSAVYLCASSPMGQGRSYEQYFGPGTRLTVT.

The chain carries TRBV28 and TRBJ2-4; a possible D gene is TRBD1 (7 bases). The CDR3 runs to 15 residues. The ends were cut back, 7 bases at V and 4 bases at J, with 17 bases in the middle. Germline V gene data show CDR1 as MDHEN and CDR2 as SYDVKM. CDR3 sequence (DNA): TGTGCCAGCAAGACCTCAGGGGGAGGAAAAAACATTCAGTACTTC. Translation gives CASKTSGGGKNIQYF.

The chain carries TRBV4-3 and TRBJ1-1; D gene uncertain. CDR3 length equals 15 residues. Germline CDR1 LGHNA, CDR2 YSLEER. V was pared by 1 base and J by 0 bases, with 9 bases between. CDR3 region: CASSQVPNMNTEAFF. The CDR3 DNA is TGCGCCAGCAGCCAAGTCCCGAACATGAACACTGAAGCTTTCTTT.

The chain uses TRBV11-2 and TRBJ1-2; D gene uncertain. Trimming pared 5 bases from V and 6 bases from J, leaving 13 bases between. This CDR3 region has 13 residues. Looked up from germline, CDR1 is SGHAT and CDR2 is FQNNGV. This CDR3 reads CASSPRPGDGYTF. In DNA form, the CDR3 reads TGTGCCAGCAGCCCGAGGCCCGGGGATGGCTACACCTTC. Together with reference TRBV11-2 and TRBJ1-2, the CDR3 gives the full variable domain: EAGVAQSPRYKIIEKRQSVAFWCNPISGHATLYWYQQILGQGPKLLIQFQNNGVVDDSQLPKDRFSAERLKGVDSTLKIQPAKLEDSAVYLCASSPRPGDGYTFGSGTRLTVV.

The gene calls are TRBV14 and TRBJ2-5; 9 nucleotides line up with TRBD2. CDR3 length equals 16 residues. V was pared by 4 bases and J by 5 bases, with 11 bases of the junction left unmatched. CDR1 and CDR2 (germline): SGHDN, FVKESK. This CDR3 is CASSPGGGRAWETQYF. The CDR3 bases are TGTGCCAGCAGCCCTGGAGGCGGGAGGGCCTGGGAGACCCAGTACTTC.

This clone has just a few counts. The CDR3 region has the DNA TGTGCCAGCAGTTTATTGATCCGGGCCCAGCATTTT. Protein sequence: CASSLLIRAQHF. V is TRBV28 and J is TRBJ1-5; D gene unclear. Trimming took off 1 base at V and 11 bases at J, with 9 bases between the two ends. Germline V gene sequence: CDR1 MDHEN, CDR2 SYDVKM. The CDR3 has 12 residues.

The chain is built from TRBV29-1 and TRBJ2-3, with TRBD1 matching 10 bases. V lost 4 bases to trimming and J lost 1 base; unmatched junction nucleotides: 2. Germline assignment: CDR1 SQVTM and CDR2 ANQGSEA. This CDR3 spans 14 amino acids. CDR3 nucleotide sequence: TGCAGCGTTGTGGACAGGGGGGGCACAGATACGCAGTATTTT. Protein sequence: CSVVDRGGTDTQYF.

The chain carries TRBV5-5 and TRBJ2-7, with D perhaps matching TRBD1 (6 bases). V lost 0 bases and J lost 3, with 16 bases in between. This CDR3 has 16 residues. In germline, CDR1 is SGHKS, CDR2 YYEKEE (reference sequence). CDR3 protein: CASSLALLGAFYEQYF. The CDR3, as DNA: TGTGCCAGCAGCTTGGCCCTCTTGGGGGCCTTCTACGAGCAGTACTTC.

The chain carries TRBV30 and TRBJ1-5; TRBD1 aligns across 10 bases. The CDR3 is 16 residues long. The V gene end was trimmed by 1 base and the J gene end by 6 bases; junction bases not matched to a gene: 9. Germline assignment: CDR1 GTSNPN and CDR2 SVGIG (reference sequence). The CDR3 sequence is CAWSGPGQGTGQPQHF. The CDR3 DNA follows: TGTGCCTGGAGTGGACCGGGACAGGGGACGGGTCAGCCCCAGCATTTT. Full variable domain (outside the CDR3, taken from reference TRBV30 and TRBJ1-5): SQTIHQWPATLVQPVGSPLSLECTVEGTSNPNLYWYRQAAGRGLQLLFYSVGIGQISSEVPQNLSASRPQDRQFILSSKKLLLSDSGFYLCAWSGPGQGTGQPQHFGDGTRLSIL.

The rearrangement joins TRBV2 to TRBJ1-3, with a possible D match to TRBD1 (6 bases). Germline values: CDR1 SNHLY, CDR2 FYNNEI. The CDR3 is made up of 15 amino acids. V was clipped by 3 bases and J by 1 base, with 10 bases between them. The CDR3 DNA reads as TGTGCCAGCAGTGATCACAGGGTTTCTGGAAACACCATATATTTT. It translates to CASSDHRVSGNTIYF.

This clone was seen a few times. CDR3 sequence: CASSVEGGRRGLNTEAFF. For the CDR3, the DNA is TGTGCCAGCAGCGTAGAGGGGGGGCGGAGGGGCCTGAACACTGAAGCTTTCTTT. The chain is built from TRBV9 and TRBJ1-1; TRBD1 might be the D (6 bases). Trimming took 0 bases from V and 0 from J, leaving 18 bases between them. This CDR3 comprises 18 residues. The germline V gene has CDR1 SGDLS and CDR2 YYNGEE.

The chain uses TRBV28 and TRBJ1-1; tentative D call: TRBD1 (5 bases). In germline, CDR1 is MDHEN, CDR2 SYDVKM. This CDR3 comprises 15 residues. Trimming cost V 4 bases and J 7 bases, with 19 bases left between them. The CDR3 DNA sequence: TGTGCCAGCAGTTACCTACTCATCAGGACAAATGAAGCTTTCTTT. This codes for CASSYLLIRTNEAFF.

This clone came up once. The gene calls are TRBV18 and TRBJ1-1, with 8 bases lining up with TRBD1. Trimming cost V 5 bases and J 3 bases; bases outside gene matches: 2. Germline V gene lookup returns CDR1 KGHSH and CDR2 LQKENI. This CDR3 has 13 amino acids. Here the CDR3 DNA reads TGTGCCAGCTCATTACAGGGGGACACTGAAGCTTTCTTT. Amino acid sequence: CASSLQGDTEAFF.

V usage is TRBV10-1 and J usage is TRBJ2-1; 8 nucleotides match TRBD1. Germline CDR1 and CDR2: WNHNN and SYGVQD (reference sequence). Trimming took 4 bases from V and 5 from J; bases not matched to a gene: 4. The length of the CDR3 is 14 residues. The CDR3 DNA follows: TGCGCCAGCAGTGGGGCGACAGGGGACAATGAGCAGTTCTTC. This encodes CASSGATGDNEQFF.

The V call is TRBV30, the J call TRBJ1-2; TRBD1 matches 9 bases. Germline V CDR1 and CDR2: GTSNPN, SVGIG (reference sequence). V shed 1 base, J shed 6 bases, and the junction held 3 bases outside the gene matches. The CDR3 runs 13 residues. CDR3 loop: CAWSADRGDGYTF. The CDR3 bases are TGTGCCTGGAGTGCGGACAGGGGAGATGGCTACACCTTC.

Of note for this clone: One end of the junction varies from germline; a read error may be responsible. The sample holds other DNA sequences that translate to the same CDR3. The rearrangement joins TRBV7-9 to TRBJ1-6; the D gene is possibly TRBD1 (5 bases). CDR1 is SEHNR and CDR2 is FQNEAQ in the germline V gene (reference sequence). The CDR3 extends over 14 amino acids. In nucleotides, the CDR3 is TGTGCCAGCAGCTTCGGCAGGGCGAATTCCCCCCTCCACTTT. Translated: CASSFGRANSPLHF.

This chain uses TRBV5-8 with TRBJ1-1; D might be TRBD1 (5 bases). V lost 4 bases and J 4 bases, leaving 17 bases between the germline ends. This CDR3 region has 15 residues. Germline V gene data show CDR1 as SGHTS and CDR2 as YDEGEE. The CDR3 spells CASSPAGQGGTEAFF. Written as DNA, the CDR3 is TGTGCCAGCAGCCCCGCCGGGCAGGGTGGCACTGAAGCTTTCTTT. Full variable domain (remainder filled in from reference TRBV5-8 and TRBJ1-1): EAGVTQSPTHLIKTRGQQATLRCSPISGHTSVYWYQQALGLGLQFLLWYDEGEERNRGNFPPRFSGRQFPNYSSELNVNALELEDSALYLCASSPAGQGGTEAFFGQGTRLTVV.

CDR3 DNA sequence: TGTGCCAGCAGCTTAGGGGCAGGACTTAACTATGGCTACACCTTC. Translating gives CASSLGAGLNYGYTF. The rearrangement links TRBV7-2 to TRBJ1-2; unclear D gene. Germline lookup yields CDR1 SGHTA and CDR2 FQGNSA. The germline V and J ends were trimmed by 1 base and 1 base, with 10 bases remaining between them. The CDR3 spans 15 residues.